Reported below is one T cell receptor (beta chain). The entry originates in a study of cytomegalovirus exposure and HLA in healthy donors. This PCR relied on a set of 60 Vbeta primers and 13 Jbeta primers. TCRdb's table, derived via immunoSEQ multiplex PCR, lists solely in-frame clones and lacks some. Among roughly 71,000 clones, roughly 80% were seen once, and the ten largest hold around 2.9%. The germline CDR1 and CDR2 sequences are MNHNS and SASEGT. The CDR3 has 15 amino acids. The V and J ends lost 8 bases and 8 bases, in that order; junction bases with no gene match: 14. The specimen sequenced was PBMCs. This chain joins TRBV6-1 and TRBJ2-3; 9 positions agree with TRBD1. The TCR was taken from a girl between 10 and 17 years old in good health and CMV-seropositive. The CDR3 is CASDKGQGHFPTQYF. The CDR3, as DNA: TGTGCCAGCGACAAGGGACAGGGTCACTTTCCTACGCAGTATTTT.